The clone carrying this TCR beta chain was seen a handful of times. This record belongs to a study of T-cell reconstitution after alpha-beta-depleted transplantation in children. Unique molecular identifiers featured in how the TCRbeta library was prepared. From the PCR reads, TCRdb called clonotypes with MiXCR, one entry per CDR3 protein. The sample comprises roughly 590,000 distinct CDR3 sequences, around 17% of which are singletons, and about 1.1% rests with the top ten. The source material was PBMCs from the stem cell graft donor, sampled from the stem cell graft. This receptor was obtained from a human donor who donated a stem cell graft to a child with acute myeloid leukemia.

This CDR3 reads CATEQGGYGYTF. CDR3 DNA: TGTGCCACGGAACAGGGAGGCTATGGCTACACCTTC. V gene TRBV5-5 combines with J gene TRBJ1-2; maybe TRBD1 (6 bases). The germline V gene encodes CDR1 SGHKS and CDR2 YYEKEE (reference sequence). Trimming took 9 bases from V and 4 from J, leaving 13 bases between them. CDR3 size: 12 residues.